The 6 T cell receptor beta chains in this list originate from one sample, sequenced in a study of cytomegalovirus exposure and HLA in healthy donors. Libraries were prepared by immunoSEQ multiplex PCR; TCRdb keeps only in-frame clonotypes and omits some of them. This sample yields fewer than 65,000 clones, of which 85% to 90% are seen a single time; approximately 15% belongs to the top ten. The sequencing input was PBMCs. All receptors derive from a woman aged 18-30 years in good health and CMV-seronegative.

The chain has TRBV19 and TRBJ2-1; possibly TRBD2 for D (6 bases). The CDR3 is made up of 13 amino acids. Looked up from germline, CDR1 is LNHDA and CDR2 is SQIVND (reference sequence). Trimming stripped 7 bases from V and 9 bases from J, with 16 bases between. CDR3 in amino acids: CASTATSIAEQFF. The CDR3 DNA sequence: TGTGCCAGTACCGCGACTAGTATTGCTGAGCAGTTCTTC.

The chain combines TRBV14 with TRBJ2-7; D is unresolved. CDR1 and CDR2 from the germline V gene are SGHDN and FVKESK. The length of the CDR3 is 14 residues. The germline V and J ends were trimmed by 0 bases and 7 bases, with 13 bases remaining between them. The CDR3 region is CASSQDLVTAEQYF. The CDR3 DNA sequence: TGTGCCAGCAGCCAAGATCTTGTAACAGCAGAGCAGTACTTC.

The J gene is TRBJ1-2, the V gene TRBV6-5; TRBD1 might be the D (6 bases). V was shortened by 5 bases and J by 2 bases, with 12 bases between the two germline ends. This CDR3 comprises 14 residues. The germline gives CDR1 MNHEY, CDR2 SVGAGI. The CDR3 loop reads CASSRYTGNYGYTF. CDR3 nucleotide sequence: TGTGCCAGCAGTCGCTATACAGGGAACTATGGCTACACCTTC.

The genes are TRBV18 and TRBJ2-7, with D possibly being TRBD1 (5 bases). Trimming removed 2 bases from V and 2 bases from J, with 13 bases in between. Germline CDR1 KGHSH, CDR2 LQKENI. The CDR3 is 15 residues long. CDR3: CASSPGLQETYEQYF. The DNA of the CDR3 is TGTGCCAGCTCACCAGGTTTACAGGAAACCTACGAGCAGTACTTC.

This chain uses TRBV6-5 with TRBJ1-1; TRBD1 agrees at 7 bases. The V gene's germline CDR1 is MNHEY and CDR2 SVGAGI. V was clipped by 2 bases and J by 6 bases; unmatched bases: 6. The CDR3 covers 14 residues. CDR3 sequence (DNA): TGTGCCAGCAGTTACCGACAGGGAGTGGCTGAAGCTTTCTTT. Protein product: CASSYRQGVAEAFF.

This chain joins TRBV6-4 and TRBJ2-1; 13 bases map to TRBD2. Germline values: CDR1 MRHNA, CDR2 SNTAGT. CDR3 length: 20 amino acids. The J segment lost 6 bases and the V segment lost 1 base, leaving 15 bases of the junction unmatched. Here the CDR3 DNA reads TGTGCCAGCAGTGACTTTGGGACTAGCGGGATTCAGGGGTTGGGCAATGAGCAGTTCTTC. This gives the protein CASSDFGTSGIQGLGNEQFF.